The 26 T cell receptor beta chains in this list originate from one sample, sequenced in a study of blood T cell repertoires in COVID-19. TCRdb keeps only in-frame clones here, not all; method: immunoSEQ multiplex PCR. The profile shows roughly 260,000 clones, just under 90% of them singletons. The sample taken for sequencing was peripheral blood. All receptors come from a woman in her thirties or forties with acute or convalescent COVID-19.

This chain joins TRBV3-1 (or the pseudogene TRBV3-2) and TRBJ1-2; D gene unclear. The CDR3 is made up of 14 amino acids. V lost 4 bases and J lost 4, with 13 bases in between. Per the germline V gene, CDR1 is LGHDT and CDR2 is YNNKEL (reference sequence). CDR3: CASSPEQVGYGYTF. The CDR3 coding sequence is TGTGCCAGCAGCCCAGAGCAGGTGGGCTATGGCTACACCTTC.

The chain joins TRBV7-6 to TRBJ2-3; possible D gene TRBD1, 6 bases. Trimming took off 7 bases at V and 3 bases at J, with 17 bases between the two ends. CDR1 and CDR2 from the germline V gene are SGHVS and FNYEAQ. This CDR3 has 15 residues. In DNA form, the CDR3 reads TGTGCCAGCAAACCCAGGGGCTCGAGAACAGATACGCAGTATTTT. Translating gives CASKPRGSRTDTQYF.

The V gene is TRBV5-1, the J gene TRBJ2-3; 8 nucleotides line up with TRBD1. The CDR3 contains 15 residues. J was trimmed by 3 bases and V by 4 bases; bases with no gene match: 7. Per the germline V gene, CDR1 is SGHRS and CDR2 is YFSETQ. The CDR3 bases are TGCGCCAGCAGCACCGGGGACAGGTCGACAGATACGCAGTATTTT. It is translated as CASSTGDRSTDTQYF.

The chain recombines TRBV6-5 with TRBJ1-1; 7 bases map to TRBD1. The germline gives CDR1 MNHEY, CDR2 SVGAGI. The CDR3 totals 13 residues. V lost 5 bases to trimming and J lost 3 bases; unmatched junction nucleotides: 3. CDR3 protein: CASSQGGHTEAFF. CDR3 in DNA: TGTGCCAGCAGTCAGGGGGGTCACACTGAAGCTTTCTTT.

There are a few counts of this clone. This sequence joins TRBV15 and TRBJ1-2, with 9 bases identical to TRBD1. J was trimmed by 7 bases and V by 4 bases; bases with no gene match: 25. The CDR3 spans 20 residues. Germline V gene data show CDR1 as LNHNV and CDR2 as YYDKDF (reference sequence). CDR3 bases: TGTGCCACCAGCAATGGCCCCAGTCGGTATCTACAGGGGGCGTTCTCTGGCTACACCTTC. This codes for CATSNGPSRYLQGAFSGYTF.

This sequence joins TRBV2 and TRBJ1-2, with a weak D call TRBD1 (6 bases). This CDR3 region has 14 residues. Trimming stripped 7 bases from V and 4 bases from J, with 16 bases between. Per germline, CDR1 SNHLY and CDR2 FYNNEI. The CDR3 DNA is TGTGCCAGCAAGGGGGGGGCGGCGGGCTATGGCTACACCTTC. This codes for CASKGGAAGYGYTF.

The chain employs TRBV5-1 and TRBJ2-7; 8 bases fit TRBD1. The CDR3 has 13 residues. The V segment lost 4 bases and the J segment 6 bases; nucleotides outside the gene matches: 6. CDR1 SGHRS and CDR2 YFSETQ come from the germline V gene. CDR3 loop: CASSGRTGPEQYV. DNA of the CDR3: TGCGCCAGCAGCGGCCGGACAGGGCCCGAGCAGTACGTC.

This clone was observed a handful of times. V and J are TRBV25-1 and TRBJ1-1; 9 nucleotides align to TRBD1. This CDR3 region has 15 residues. After removal of 3 bases from V and 1 base from J, the junction contained 3 bases not matched to a gene. Germline CDR1 is MGHDK and CDR2 is SYGVNS. The DNA for the CDR3 is TGTGCCAGCAGTGAGGAGGACAGGGGGAACACTGAAGCTTTCTTT. This gives the protein CASSEEDRGNTEAFF.

The chain is built from TRBV5-6 and TRBJ1-2; D not certain. Trimming stripped 2 bases from V and 5 bases from J, with 10 bases between. The germline gives CDR1 SGHDT, CDR2 YYEEEE. The CDR3 has 13 amino acids. The DNA for the CDR3 is TGTGCCAGCAGCTTCATACCCGGTTATGGCTACACCTTC. It is translated as CASSFIPGYGYTF. The entire variable domain, with the rest obtained from reference TRBV5-6 and TRBJ1-2, is as follows: DAGVTQSPTHLIKTRGQQVTLRCSPKSGHDTVSWYQQALGQGPQFIFQYYEEEERQRGNFPDRFSGHQFPNYSSELNVNALLLGDSALYLCASSFIPGYGYTFGSGTRLTVV.

The V and J genes are TRBV3-1 (or the pseudogene TRBV3-2) and TRBJ2-3; D is unclear. The CDR3 has 11 amino acids. Trimming pared 4 bases from V and 6 bases from J, leaving 5 bases between. Germline V gene sequence: CDR1 LGHDT, CDR2 YNNKEL (reference sequence). The DNA of the CDR3 is TGTGCCAGCAGCCCGTATGATACGCAGTATTTT. Translating it yields CASSPYDTQYF.

This chain links TRBV2 with TRBJ2-1, with 10 bases lining up with TRBD1. The germline V gene encodes CDR1 SNHLY and CDR2 FYNNEI. With V trimmed by 6 bases and J by 4 bases, 6 bases remained unmatched. The length of the CDR3 is 15 residues. The CDR3 sequence: CASRSGTGVYNEQFF. For the CDR3, the DNA is TGTGCCAGCAGATCCGGGACAGGGGTTTACAATGAGCAGTTCTTC.

The V gene is TRBV30, the J gene TRBJ1-2, with D possibly matching TRBD1 (5 bases). The CDR3 covers 14 residues. In germline, CDR1 is GTSNPN, CDR2 SVGIG (reference sequence). The ends were cut back, 0 bases at V and 4 bases at J, with 12 bases in the middle. The CDR3 nucleotides read TGTGCCTGGAGTGTAGGGTCTAGGGGCTATGGCTACACCTTC. This gives the protein CAWSVGSRGYGYTF.

V and J are TRBV7-9 and TRBJ1-6, with 7 bases identical to TRBD1. CDR3 length equals 14 residues. Germline-derived CDR1 and CDR2 are SEHNR and FQNEAQ (reference sequence). With V trimmed by 5 bases and J by 8 bases, 6 bases remained unmatched. The CDR3 nucleotides read TGTGCCAGCAGCCAGGGGGGCGTCCATTCACCCCTCCACTTT. Encoded protein: CASSQGGVHSPLHF.

The chain employs TRBV10-2 and TRBJ1-2; tentatively, D is TRBD1 (6 bases). Trimming took 6 bases from V and 5 from J, leaving 16 bases between them. Germline CDR1 is WSHSY and CDR2 is SAAADI. The CDR3 length is 14 residues. CDR3 amino acids: CASSHNRDTYGYTF. In DNA form, the CDR3 reads TGCGCCAGCAGCCATAACCGGGACACTTATGGCTACACCTTC.

The rearrangement joins TRBV7-2 to TRBJ2-6, with a tentative D call TRBD2 (6 bases). This CDR3 comprises 18 residues. The ends were cut back, 5 bases at V and 0 bases at J, with 17 bases in the middle. The germline V gene encodes CDR1 SGHTA and CDR2 FQGNSA. Here the CDR3 reads CASSRAAGLSSGANVLTF. As DNA, the CDR3 is TGTGCCAGCAGCCGGGCGGCGGGGCTTAGCTCTGGGGCCAACGTCCTGACTTTC.

This rearrangement joins TRBV18 to TRBJ1-5; TRBD1 matches 8 bases. The junction had 7 bases not matched to a gene; V was cut back by 4 bases and J by 8 bases. Germline CDR1 and CDR2: KGHSH and LQKENI. The CDR3 spans 14 residues. CDR3 region: CASSQGQGGEPQHF. The CDR3 nucleotides are TGTGCCAGCTCACAAGGACAGGGAGGGGAGCCCCAGCATTTT. Full variable domain (remainder filled in from reference TRBV18 and TRBJ1-5): NAGVMQNPRHLVRRRGQEARLRCSPMKGHSHVYWYRQLPEEGLKFMVYLQKENIIDESGMPKERFSAEFPKEGPSILRIQQVVRGDSAAYFCASSQGQGGEPQHFGDGTRLSIL.

The CDR3 spells CASSLGRPNRGEQFF. In DNA form, the CDR3 reads TGTGCCAGCAGCTTAGGTCGGCCCAACCGGGGTGAGCAGTTCTTC. This chain uses TRBV7-9 with TRBJ2-1; a weak D match, TRBD2 (5 bases). This CDR3 has 15 residues. V was clipped by 1 base and J by 9 bases, with 16 bases between them. CDR1 and CDR2 (germline): SEHNR, FQNEAQ (reference sequence).

J is TRBJ2-7 and V is TRBV6-5, with TRBD2 as a possible D gene (7 bases). CDR1 MNHEY and CDR2 SVGAGI come from the germline V gene. Trimming stripped 10 bases from V and 3 bases from J, with 19 bases between. The CDR3 length is 14 residues. The CDR3 bases are TGTGCCACATCCCCAGGAGGGGGGGACTACGAGCAGTACGTC. Its protein product is CATSPGGGDYEQYV.

The chain recombines TRBV21-1 with TRBJ1-1; the D call of TRBD1 is as the table states it, not checked on the DNA. TRBV21-1 is designated a pseudogene. This CDR3 region has 18 residues. This CDR3 reads CASSKPTPSAGWDTEAFF. The CDR3 coding sequence is TGTGCCAGCAGCAAACCCACCCCGAGTGCAGGATGGGACACTGAAGCTTTCTTT.

The chain joins TRBV24-1 to TRBJ1-6; the D is unclear. The CDR3 loop spans 13 amino acids. V was shortened by 4 bases and J by 7 bases, with 7 bases between the two germline ends. Germline V gene sequence: CDR1 KGHDR, CDR2 SFDVKD. The CDR3 region has the DNA TGTGCCACCAGTGAACACGGGAATTCACCCCTCCACTTT. The encoded protein is CATSEHGNSPLHF.

This clone was found once. The V call is TRBV20-1, the J call TRBJ2-3; D not certain. Trimming took off 3 bases at V and 0 bases at J, with 13 bases between the two ends. The CDR3 contains 15 residues. In germline, CDR1 is DFQATT, CDR2 SNEGSKA (reference sequence). For the CDR3, the DNA is TGCAGTGCTAGTCACCCAGAATCAAGCACAGATACGCAGTATTTT. Its translation: CSASHPESSTDTQYF.

This clone appeared a single time. The rearrangement joins TRBV4-1 to TRBJ2-7; 8 nucleotides match TRBD1. V dropped 4 bases and J dropped 5; count of bases not matched to a gene: 13. The CDR3 is 16 amino acids. Germline loops: CDR1 MGHRA, CDR2 YSYEKL. Written as DNA, the CDR3 is TGCGCCAGCAGCCGTTCCCCCGGGACAGGACGGAACGAGCAGTACGTC. The encoded protein is CASSRSPGTGRNEQYV.

This chain joins TRBV24-1 and TRBJ1-1; tentatively, D is TRBD1 (6 bases). V lost 2 bases and J 5 bases, leaving 14 bases between the germline ends. The V gene's germline CDR1 is KGHDR and CDR2 SFDVKD. This CDR3 is 15 amino acids long. CDR3 region: CATSDSRQVGTEAFF. CDR3 sequence (DNA): TGTGCCACCAGTGATTCAAGACAGGTGGGAACTGAAGCTTTCTTT.

The chain combines TRBV18 with TRBJ1-3; D is ambiguous. CDR3 length: 14 residues. Between the trimmed V and J ends, which lost 0 bases and 5 bases, there was a span of 8 bases. CDR1 and CDR2 from the germline V gene are KGHSH and LQKENI. The CDR3 nucleotides read TGTGCCAGCTCACCACCTCCAGACAGAAACACCATATATTTT. Its translation is CASSPPPDRNTIYF.

The rearrangement uses TRBV4-1 and TRBJ2-2; 7 bases fit TRBD1. CDR1 MGHRA and CDR2 YSYEKL come from the germline V gene. The V segment lost 1 base and the J segment 5 bases; nucleotides outside the gene matches: 7. The CDR3 is 16 amino acids. CDR3 DNA: TGCGCCAGCAGCCAAGCGTTACAGGGGATGACCGGGGAGCTGTTTTTT. This codes for CASSQALQGMTGELFF.

J is TRBJ2-3 and V is TRBV5-1, with 7 nucleotides matching TRBD1. V was pared by 2 bases and J by 0 bases, with 6 bases of the junction left unmatched. This CDR3 spans 16 amino acids. Germline V gene sequence: CDR1 SGHRS, CDR2 YFSETQ. The CDR3: CASSFTGEISTDTQYF. The CDR3, as DNA: TGCGCCAGCAGCTTTACAGGGGAAATTAGCACAGATACGCAGTATTTT.